This T cell receptor (beta chain) was sequenced for a study of siplizumab effects on memory and regulatory T cells. Turning to this clone: The target antigen is unknown.

Sequenced by immunoSEQ multiplex PCR; TCRdb stores in-frame clones only, minus some. The profile covers roughly 120,000 clones, with roughly 92% appearing a single time and 1.3% taken by the ten largest. Whole-study findings and limits: No assignable naive or memory phenotype existed for roughly 80-96% of proliferating CD4+ or CD8+ clones. Naive T cells apparently outstripped memory cells in diversity and seemed major alloresponse contributors. Sequences that were alloreactive and traceable to unstimulated CD4+ memory cells were significantly reduced by siplizumab.

This clonotype was obtained from a human donor in good health. The sequenced material came from CD4+ T cells sorted from blood.

This chain's CDR3 is CASSKSGPGNQPQHF. The CDR3 DNA is TGTGCCAGCAGCAAATCAGGGCCGGGCAATCAGCCCCAGCATTTT. This chain links TRBV21-1 with TRBJ1-5; TRBD1 was called by the table and not checked on the DNA. TRBV21-1 is reported as a pseudogene. This CDR3 contains 15 residues.